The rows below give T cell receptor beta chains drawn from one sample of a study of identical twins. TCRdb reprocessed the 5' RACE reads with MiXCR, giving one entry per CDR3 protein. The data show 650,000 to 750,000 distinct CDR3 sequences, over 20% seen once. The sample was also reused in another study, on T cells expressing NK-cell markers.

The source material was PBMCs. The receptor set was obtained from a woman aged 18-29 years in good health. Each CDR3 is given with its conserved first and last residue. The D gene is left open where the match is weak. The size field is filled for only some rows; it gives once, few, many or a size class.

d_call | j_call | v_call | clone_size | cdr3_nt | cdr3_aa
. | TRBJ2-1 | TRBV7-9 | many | TGTGCCAGCAGCTTGTCCGGGGTTGATTATGAGCAGTTCTTC | CASSLSGVDYEQFF
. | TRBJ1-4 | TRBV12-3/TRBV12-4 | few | TGTGCCAGCAGCCAGGACAGACGGGTTGGGGAAAAACTGTTTTTT | CASSQDRRVGEKLFF
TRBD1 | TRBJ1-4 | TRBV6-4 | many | TGTGCCAGCATGGGACAGACAGGGCCTAATGAAAAACTGTTTTTT | CASMGQTGPNEKLFF
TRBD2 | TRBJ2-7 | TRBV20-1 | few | TGCAGTGCTAAAATAGGGGAGGGTTTCCACGAGCAGTACTTC | CSAKIGEGFHEQYF
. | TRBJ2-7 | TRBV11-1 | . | TGTGCCAGCAGCTTAGCGCGAGGGGGCGGCGGGAGTCACCACGAGCAGTACTTC | CASSLARGGGGSHHEQYF
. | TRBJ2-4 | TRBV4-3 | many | TGCGCCAGCAGCCAAGAGAGAGAGGATGTGGACATTCAGTACTTC | CASSQEREDVDIQYF
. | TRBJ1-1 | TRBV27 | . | TGTGCCAGCAGCACAGGGTACACTGAAGCTTTCTTT | CASSTGYTEAFF
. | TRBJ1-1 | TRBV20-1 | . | TGCAGTGCTAGTATTTCCAGGGAGGAAAAAGCTTTCTTT | CSASISREEKAFF
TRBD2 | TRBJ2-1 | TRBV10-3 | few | TGTGCCATCAGTACTAGCGGGGGGGTTAGCTCCTACAATGAGCAGTTCTTC | CAISTSGGVSSYNEQFF
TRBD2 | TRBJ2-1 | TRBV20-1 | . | TGCAGTGCTGCGGGGCTAGCGGAGGGCAACAATGAGCAGTTCTTC | CSAAGLAEGNNEQFF
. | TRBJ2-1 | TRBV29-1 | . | TGCAGCGTTGAAGGGACTGAGGACAATGAGCAGTTCTTC | CSVEGTEDNEQFF
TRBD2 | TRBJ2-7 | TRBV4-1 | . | TGCGCCAGCAGCCATGCTAGCGGGGGAACCTACGAGCAGTACTTC | CASSHASGGTYEQYF
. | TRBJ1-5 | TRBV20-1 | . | TGCAGTGCTAGAATTACCTCCGAGCAGCCCCAGCATTTT | CSARITSEQPQHF
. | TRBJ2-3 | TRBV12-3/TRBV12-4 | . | TGTGCCAGCACTCTTACCCCCCTGGGGACAGATACGCAGTATTTT | CASTLTPLGTDTQYF
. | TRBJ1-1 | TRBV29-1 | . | TGCAGCGTTGTATTAGCCACTGAAGCTTTCTTT | CSVVLATEAFF
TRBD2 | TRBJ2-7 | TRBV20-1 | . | TGCAGTGCCGTGGGACTAGCGGCTTACGAGCAGTACTTC | CSAVGLAAYEQYF
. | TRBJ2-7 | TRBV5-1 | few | TGCGCCAGCAGCTTGGCGGGGAAGGACTACGAGCAGTACTTC | CASSLAGKDYEQYF
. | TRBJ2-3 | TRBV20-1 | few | TGCAGTGCTAGTGGTGCCCGAGAACCAGATACGCAGTATTTT | CSASGAREPDTQYF
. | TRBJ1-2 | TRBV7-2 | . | TGTGCCAGCAGCCCCGGGACGGCTGAGGGGGGCTACACCTTC | CASSPGTAEGGYTF
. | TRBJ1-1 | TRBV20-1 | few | TGCAGTGCCCCCCGCGAGATAAACACTGAAGCTTTCTTT | CSAPREINTEAFF
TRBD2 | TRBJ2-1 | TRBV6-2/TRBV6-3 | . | TGTGCCAGCAGTTACTCCTCGGGGGGGCGCGACAATGAGCAGTTCTTC | CASSYSSGGRDNEQFF
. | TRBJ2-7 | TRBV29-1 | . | TGCAGCGTTGCGCAGCGCCGCTCCTACGAGCAGTACTTC | CSVAQRRSYEQYF
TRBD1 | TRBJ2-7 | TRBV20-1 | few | TGCAGTGCTGCTGGGGACAGGGGCGGGAGACACGAGCAGTACTTC | CSAAGDRGGRHEQYF
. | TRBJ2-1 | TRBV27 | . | TGTGCCAGCAGTTTGCGGGGGCCTGAGCAGTTCTTC | CASSLRGPEQFF
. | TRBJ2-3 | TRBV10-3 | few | TGTGCCATCAGTCCCGGGACCCACCCCACAGATACGCAGTATTTT | CAISPGTHPTDTQYF
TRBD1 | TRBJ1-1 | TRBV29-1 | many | TGCAGCGTTAGGACAGGGGGCACTGAAGCTTTCTTT | CSVRTGGTEAFF
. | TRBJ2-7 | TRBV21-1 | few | TGTGCCAGCAGCACCGCTAGCGGGAGTAGCGAGCAGTACTTC | CASSTASGSSEQYF
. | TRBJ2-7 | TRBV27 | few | TGTGCCAGCAGTTTCAGGGTCGGTAGCCTCTCCTACGAGCAGTACTTC | CASSFRVGSLSYEQYF
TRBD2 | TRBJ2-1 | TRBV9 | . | TGTGCCAGCAGCATGGCGAGGGGAGGGTACAATGAGCAGTTCTTC | CASSMARGGYNEQFF
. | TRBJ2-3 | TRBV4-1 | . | TGCGCCAGCAGCCAAGATCCCGGCAAGCAAGATACGCAGTATTTT | CASSQDPGKQDTQYF
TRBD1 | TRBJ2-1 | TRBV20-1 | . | TGCAGTGCTAGAGAGGGGACAGTGAGCTCCTACAATGAGCAGTTCTTC | CSAREGTVSSYNEQFF
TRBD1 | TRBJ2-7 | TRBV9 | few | TGTGCCAGCAGCTTCAGGACAGGACCGACCTACGAGCAGTACTTC | CASSFRTGPTYEQYF
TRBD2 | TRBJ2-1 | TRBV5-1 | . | TGCGCCAGCAGCTCACTAGCGGGGGTTGAGCAGTTCTTC | CASSSLAGVEQFF
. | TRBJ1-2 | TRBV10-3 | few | TGTGCCATCAGTGAGGGTGCTGAGGGCTACACCTTC | CAISEGAEGYTF
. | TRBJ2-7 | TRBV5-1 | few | TGCGCCAGCAGCTTAGCCGGGACGGCATCCTACGAGCAGTACTTC | CASSLAGTASYEQYF
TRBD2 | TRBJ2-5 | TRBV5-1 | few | TGCGCCAGCATCAGTGGAGGACTAGCGGGGGAAGAGACCCAGTACTTC | CASISGGLAGEETQYF
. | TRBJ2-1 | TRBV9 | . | TGTGCCAGCAGCGGACGGTCGGGGTCTGAGCAGTTCTTC | CASSGRSGSEQFF
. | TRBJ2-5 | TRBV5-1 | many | TGCGCCAGCAGCCAGACTGCTCCGGAGACCCAGTACTTC | CASSQTAPETQYF
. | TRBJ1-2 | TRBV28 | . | TGTGCCAGCTTAAAGAACTATGGCTACACCTTC | CASLKNYGYTF